What follows are 30 T cell receptor beta chains derived from one specimen sequenced in a study of Graves' ophthalmopathy and Graves' hyperthyroidism. RNA transcripts were the source from which TCR beta CDR3 regions were amplified. HTBI primers primed a first-round RT-PCR, and a second-round multiplex PCR followed. TCRdb reprocessed the multiplex PCR reads with MiXCR, giving one entry per CDR3 protein. The sample has about 480,000 distinct CDR3 sequences; about 15% are singletons. Sequences were obtained from blood. Receptors originate from a woman younger than 45 with Graves' ophthalmopathy.

The table lists this clonotype with many counts. Here the CDR3 DNA reads TGTGCCAGCAGTCCGGTCCCCGGGTCACCCCTCCACTTT. Its translation: CASSPVPGSPLHF. This rearrangement joins TRBV12-3 or TRBV12-4 to TRBJ1-6; D gene ambiguous. The CDR3 has 13 amino acids. Between the trimmed V and J ends, which lost 5 bases and 10 bases, there was a span of 12 bases.

DNA of the CDR3: TGTGCCAGCAGCCAACCTAGCGGGAGGAGCGAGCAGTACTTC. This codes for CASSQPSGRSEQYF. V gene TRBV3-1 combines with J gene TRBJ2-7, with 11 bases fitting TRBD2. The V segment lost 2 bases and the J segment 6 bases; nucleotides outside the gene matches: 3. The CDR3 extends over 14 amino acids. From germline, CDR1 is LGHDT and CDR2 YNNKEL (reference sequence).

The sample holds many counts of this clonotype. This chain links TRBV30 with TRBJ1-2; D gene ambiguous. CDR1 is GTSNPN, CDR2 SVGIG, per germline (reference sequence). The CDR3 runs 12 residues. The V gene lost 3 bases and the J gene lost 8 bases, with 13 bases spanning the gap. This CDR3 reads CAWSEKTNGYTF. In DNA form, the CDR3 reads TGTGCCTGGAGCGAAAAGACAAACGGCTACACCTTC.

This clonotype was seen ten or more times. V usage is TRBV7-2 and J usage is TRBJ2-2; D may be TRBD2 (6 bases). CDR3 length: 14 amino acids. Germline assignment: CDR1 SGHTA and CDR2 FQGNSA. The V end lost 7 bases, the J end lost 2 bases, and 11 bases lay between the germline ends. CDR3 in DNA: TGTGCCAGCACCCTCGGGGGTAACACCGGGGAGCTGTTTTTT. Its translation: CASTLGGNTGELFF.

This clonotype was observed many times. The chain is built from TRBV6-1 and TRBJ2-7; D is unclear. V lost 10 bases and J 2 bases, leaving 12 bases between the germline ends. There are 12 residues in the CDR3. Per the germline V gene, CDR1 is MNHNS and CDR2 is SASEGT. CDR3 nucleotide sequence: TGTGCCACCCCGATCAGTCCCTACGAGCAGTACTTC. Its translation: CATPISPYEQYF.

The chain combines TRBV30 with TRBJ2-7, with D perhaps given as TRBD1 or TRBD2 (5 bases each). Germline CDR1 GTSNPN, CDR2 SVGIG (reference sequence). Trimming shortened V by 3 bases and J by 4 bases, and 16 bases separated the two germline ends. This CDR3 contains 14 residues. CDR3 coding DNA: TGTGCCTGGAGGAGGGGACCCAGGATTTACGAGCAGTACTTC. This sequence encodes CAWRRGPRIYEQYF.

This clonotype was counted at least ten times. This sequence joins TRBV28 and TRBJ2-7, with 7 bases fitting TRBD2. V dropped 6 bases and J dropped 4; count of bases not matched to a gene: 9. The CDR3 has 14 amino acids. Germline V CDR1 and CDR2: MDHEN, SYDVKM. This CDR3 is CASSLSGTEYEQYF. In nucleotides, the CDR3 is TGTGCCAGCAGCTTAAGCGGGACCGAGTACGAGCAGTACTTC.

This clonotype was seen many times. The chain has TRBV27 and TRBJ2-7; maybe TRBD1 (7 bases). The CDR3 length is 13 residues. Germline-derived CDR1 and CDR2 are MNHEY and SMNVEV (reference sequence). The V and J ends lost 5 bases and 5 bases respectively, with 13 bases between them. The DNA of the CDR3 is TGTGCCAGCAGTCCCAGGGGGGCCAACGAGCAGTACTTC. Protein: CASSPRGANEQYF.

This clonotype occurred many times. The chain couples TRBV12-3 or TRBV12-4 to TRBJ2-5, with D possibly TRBD2 on 5 matching bases. This CDR3 contains 13 residues. Trimming took 7 bases from V and 5 from J, leaving 14 bases between them. CDR3 bases: TGTGCCAGCACCCACCGGGGTGAGGAGACCCAGTACTTC. Amino acids: CASTHRGEETQYF.

There are many counts of this clonotype. V and J are TRBV16 and TRBJ1-5, with D possibly TRBD1 on 5 matching bases. This CDR3 is 15 amino acids long. CDR1 and CDR2 (germline): KGHSY, FQNENV. V lost 2 bases, J lost 6 bases, and 14 bases lay in between. CDR3 region: CASSQLPSGRQPQHF. CDR3 DNA: TGTGCCAGCAGCCAACTGCCCTCAGGGCGTCAGCCCCAGCATTTT.

This clonotype appeared many times. This sequence joins TRBV30 and TRBJ2-7, with D possibly TRBD1 on 6 matching bases. Germline CDR1 reads GTSNPN; CDR2 reads SVGIG (reference sequence). The CDR3 extends over 13 amino acids. V lost 5 bases and J lost 2, with 13 bases in between. The CDR3 nucleotides read TGTGCCTGGGGAGATAACAGGGCCTACGAGCAGTACTTC. This sequence encodes CAWGDNRAYEQYF.

At least ten counts were recorded for this clonotype. This chain connects TRBV7-8 to TRBJ1-1, with a possible D match to TRBD1 (6 bases). Germline V gives CDR1 SGHVS, CDR2 FQNEAQ. CDR3 length: 15 amino acids. V was trimmed by 0 bases and J by 4 bases, leaving 12 bases between them. This CDR3 is CASSLAGAGATEAFF. In DNA form, the CDR3 reads TGTGCCAGCAGCTTAGCGGGGGCAGGGGCCACTGAAGCTTTCTTT.

This clonotype appeared many times. The gene calls are TRBV20-1 and TRBJ1-3, with D possibly TRBD1 on 6 matching bases. The V end lost 3 bases, the J end lost 0 bases, and 15 bases lay between the germline ends. The germline V gene encodes CDR1 DFQATT and CDR2 SNEGSKA (reference sequence). The CDR3 runs 16 residues. The CDR3 spells CSASFGGRSSGNTIYF. In nucleotides, the CDR3 is TGCAGTGCTAGTTTCGGGGGCAGAAGCTCTGGAAACACCATATATTTT.

The chain employs TRBV7-9 and TRBJ2-7; TRBD1 is a possible D gene (6 bases). This CDR3 region has 15 residues. The V end lost 7 bases, the J end lost 4 bases, and 20 bases lay between the germline ends. Germline V CDR1 and CDR2: SEHNR, FQNEAQ (reference sequence). CDR3 amino acids: CASNSKTGKRYEQYF. The CDR3 DNA sequence: TGTGCCAGCAACAGTAAGACAGGAAAACGTTACGAGCAGTACTTC.

This clonotype was seen repeatedly, ten times or more. This chain joins TRBV7-2 and TRBJ1-3, with a weak D call TRBD1 (5 bases). Trimming shortened V by 2 bases and J by 2 bases, and 7 bases separated the two germline ends. The germline gives CDR1 SGHTA, CDR2 FQGNSA. The CDR3 is 14 residues long. The CDR3 region has the DNA TGTGCCAGCAGCTTAATGGGGCCTGGAAACACCATATATTTT. Its translation is CASSLMGPGNTIYF.

This clonotype was counted many times. The chain's CDR3 is CASSLWQRGYTF. The CDR3 DNA follows: TGTGCCAGCAGTTTGTGGCAACGGGGCTACACCTTC. The chain recombines TRBV12-3 or TRBV12-4 with TRBJ1-2; D remains ambiguous. The CDR3 has 12 amino acids. The V and J ends lost 3 bases and 8 bases respectively, with 10 bases between them.

This chain joins TRBV19 and TRBJ2-2; D not certain. V was shortened by 2 bases and J by 2 bases, with 6 bases between the two germline ends. This CDR3 region has 14 residues. CDR1 is LNHDA, CDR2 SQIVND, per germline (reference sequence). The CDR3 region has the DNA TGTGCCAGTAGTATAAGGAGTAACACCGGGGAGCTGTTTTTT. Translation gives CASSIRSNTGELFF.

In its sample, this clonotype was seen many times. The chain couples TRBV30 to TRBJ1-1; D gene ambiguous. V lost 4 bases and J lost 5, with 11 bases in between. Germline CDR1 reads GTSNPN; CDR2 reads SVGIG (reference sequence). This CDR3 contains 12 residues. The CDR3: CAWTRGGTEAFF. In nucleotides, the CDR3 is TGTGCCTGGACCCGAGGAGGGACTGAAGCTTTCTTT. Complete variable domain (other parts from reference TRBV30 and TRBJ1-1): SQTIHQWPATLVQPVGSPLSLECTVEGTSNPNLYWYRQAAGRGLQLLFYSVGIGQISSEVPQNLSASRPQDRQFILSSKKLLLSDSGFYLCAWTRGGTEAFFGQGTRLTVV.

This clonotype was detected ten times or more. This chain uses TRBV7-8 with TRBJ1-6, with a tentative D call TRBD1 (6 bases). V was shortened by 5 bases and J by 11 bases, with 10 bases between the two germline ends. In germline, CDR1 is SGHVS, CDR2 FQNEAQ. The CDR3 consists of 12 residues. Here the CDR3 reads CASSPDSTPLHF. The CDR3 nucleotides read TGTGCCAGCAGCCCGGACAGCACACCCCTCCACTTT.

The J gene is TRBJ1-1, the V gene TRBV12-3 or TRBV12-4; perhaps TRBD1 as D (6 bases). V shed 4 bases and J shed 1 base, with 16 bases lying between them. There are 16 residues in the CDR3. The CDR3 nucleotides read TGTGCCAGCAGTTCCCTACCGACAGGAGCGAACACTGAAGCTTTCTTT. This translates into CASSSLPTGANTEAFF.

This clonotype was detected ten times or more. J is TRBJ1-2 and V is TRBV19; 9 bases align to TRBD1. CDR3 size: 21 residues. V gave up 6 bases and J gave up 4 bases; unmatched junction bases: 27. Germline V gives CDR1 LNHDA, CDR2 SQIVND (reference sequence). The CDR3 DNA sequence: TGTGCCAGTAGCAAGGAACAGGGGGCTGGAGGAAAGCGTTCGATGATCTATGGCTACACCTTC. Translating it yields CASSKEQGAGGKRSMIYGYTF. Full variable domain (missing parts from reference TRBV19 and TRBJ1-2): DGGITQSPKYLFRKEGQNVTLSCEQNLNHDAMYWYRQDPGQGLRLIYYSQIVNDFQKGDIAEGYSVSREKKESFPLTVTSAQKNPTAFYLCASSKEQGAGGKRSMIYGYTFGSGTRLTVV.

This clonotype was recorded at least ten times. The chain uses TRBV19 and TRBJ2-6; D possibly matches TRBD1 or TRBD2 (6 bases each). CDR3 length equals 15 residues. Germline V gives CDR1 LNHDA, CDR2 SQIVND (reference sequence). Trimming removed 5 bases at V and 2 bases at J, with 10 bases between. CDR3 bases: TGTGCCAGTAGTTGGGGGGCTCCTGGGGCCAACGTCCTGACTTTC. Its protein is CASSWGAPGANVLTF.

This clonotype was seen more than once but under ten times. The chain employs TRBV15 and TRBJ2-7; the match to TRBD1 covers 10 bases. V shed 3 bases, J shed 6 bases, and the junction held 11 bases outside the gene matches. The CDR3 sequence is 16 residues long. Germline-derived CDR1 and CDR2 are LNHNV and YYDKDF (reference sequence). This CDR3 reads CATSRATGTGVSEQYF. CDR3 nucleotide sequence: TGTGCCACCAGCAGGGCTACCGGGACAGGGGTCTCCGAGCAGTACTTC.

This clonotype occurred many times. This chain uses TRBV5-5 with TRBJ2-5; D is unclear. Trimming removed 0 bases from V and 3 bases from J, with 9 bases in between. The CDR3 loop spans 14 amino acids. Germline assignment: CDR1 SGHKS and CDR2 YYEKEE (reference sequence). This CDR3 is CASSLDSPEETQYF. CDR3 DNA: TGTGCCAGCAGCTTGGACTCACCAGAAGAGACCCAGTACTTC.

V is TRBV19 and J is TRBJ2-2; no clear D gene. V was pared by 0 bases and J by 4 bases, with 12 bases between. The CDR3 is 16 residues long. Germline V gives CDR1 LNHDA, CDR2 SQIVND (reference sequence). CDR3 in DNA: TGTGCCAGTAGTATAGAGGCCAGAGCAACCACCGGGGAGCTGTTTTTT. It yields the protein CASSIEARATTGELFF.

This clonotype has just a few counts. This may arise from a read error, as a much more abundant clone is one base away. The CDR3 nucleotides are TGTGTCAGCAGTGTTGTCAGGGAAGGGACTGAAGCTTTCTTT. Its translation is CVSSVVREGTEAFF. The chain joins TRBV2 to TRBJ1-1; D might be TRBD1 (5 bases). This CDR3 has 14 amino acids. Germline CDR1 and CDR2: SNHLY and FYNNEI.

This clonotype was counted ten times or more. One junction end does not reproduce the germline sequence, and a read error may be involved. The chain links TRBV7-7 to TRBJ2-2; 7 nucleotides match TRBD1. CDR3 length: 14 amino acids. In germline, CDR1 is SSHAT, CDR2 FNYEAQ (reference sequence). The CDR3 DNA reads as TGTGCTAGCAGCCCCGACAGGGCGGGCGGGGAGCTGTTTTTT. Its translation is CASSPDRAGGELFF.

The chain combines TRBV5-1 with TRBJ1-1; 9 nucleotides line up with TRBD1. Germline CDR1 and CDR2: SGHRS and YFSETQ. V shed 3 bases and J 4 bases; nucleotides not matched to a gene: 4. The CDR3 is 14 residues long. DNA of the CDR3: TGCGCCAGCAGCTCCGAGACAGGGGGCACTGAAGCTTTCTTT. This gives the protein CASSSETGGTEAFF. Full variable domain (outside the CDR3, taken from reference TRBV5-1 and TRBJ1-1): KAGVTQTPRYLIKTRGQQVTLSCSPISGHRSVSWYQQTPGQGLQFLFEYFSETQRNKGNFPGRFSGRQFSNSRSEMNVSTLELGDSALYLCASSSETGGTEAFFGQGTRLTVV.

This clonotype was recorded at least ten times. This rearrangement joins TRBV12-5 to TRBJ2-2, with 9 positions matching TRBD2. The J segment lost 7 bases and the V segment lost 5 bases, leaving 14 bases of the junction unmatched. CDR1 and CDR2 from the germline V gene are LGHNT and FRNRAP. This CDR3 contains 17 residues. The CDR3, as DNA: TGTGCTAGTGGTCCGGCGACTAGCGGCAGGTTTGGCGGGGAGCTGTTTTTT. Translation gives CASGPATSGRFGGELFF. The variable domain in full, with the rest retrieved from reference TRBV12-5 and TRBJ2-2, is DARVTQTPRHKVTEMGQEVTMRCQPILGHNTVFWYRQTMMQGLELLAYFRNRAPLDDSGMPKDRFSAEMPDATLATLKIQPSEPRDSAVYFCASGPATSGRFGGELFFGEGSRLTVL.

This clonotype was detected ten times or more. This sequence joins TRBV7-9 and TRBJ2-2; no firm D call. Germline loops: CDR1 SEHNR, CDR2 FQNEAQ (reference sequence). CDR3 length: 11 amino acids. The V end was cut by 3 bases, the J end by 9 bases, with 5 bases between. This CDR3 reads CASSLLRELFF. CDR3 bases: TGTGCCAGCAGCTTGTTACGGGAGCTGTTTTTT.